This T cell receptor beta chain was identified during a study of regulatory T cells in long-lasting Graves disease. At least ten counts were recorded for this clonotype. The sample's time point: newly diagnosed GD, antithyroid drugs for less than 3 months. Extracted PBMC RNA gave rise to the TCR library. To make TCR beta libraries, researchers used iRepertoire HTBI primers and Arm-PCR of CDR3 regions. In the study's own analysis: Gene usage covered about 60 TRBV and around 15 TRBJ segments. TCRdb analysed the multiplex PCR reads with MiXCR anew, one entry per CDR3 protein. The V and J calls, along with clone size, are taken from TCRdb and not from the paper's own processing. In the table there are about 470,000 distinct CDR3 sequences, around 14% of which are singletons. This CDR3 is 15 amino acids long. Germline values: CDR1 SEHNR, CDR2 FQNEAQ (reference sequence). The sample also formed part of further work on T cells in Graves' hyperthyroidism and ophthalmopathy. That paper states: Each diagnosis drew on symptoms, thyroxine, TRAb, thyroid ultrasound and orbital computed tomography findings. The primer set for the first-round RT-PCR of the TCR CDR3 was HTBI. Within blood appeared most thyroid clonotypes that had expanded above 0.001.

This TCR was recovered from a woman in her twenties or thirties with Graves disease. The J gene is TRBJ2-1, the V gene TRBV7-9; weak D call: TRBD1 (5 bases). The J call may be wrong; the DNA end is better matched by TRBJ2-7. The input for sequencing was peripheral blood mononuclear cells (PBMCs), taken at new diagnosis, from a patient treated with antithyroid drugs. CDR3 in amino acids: CASSFGVRTNYEQYF. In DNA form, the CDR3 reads TGTGCCAGCAGCTTTGGGGTGCGGACAAACTACGAGCAGTACTTC.